This passage covers 23 T cell receptor beta chains from one sample sequenced in a study of T cells in Graves' hyperthyroidism and ophthalmopathy (dated by TCRdb to between 2018 and 2021). The library was produced with multiplex PCR. The instrument was an Illumina HiSeq 2000. TCR beta CDR3 regions were amplified from RNA transcripts. A first-round RT-PCR of the TCR CDR3 used the HTBI primer set with the Qiagen OneStep RT-PCR kit. The public reads were quality trimmed at Q25 with fastp and then assembled into clones with MiXCR by TCRdb, keeping productive beta chains. Each entry is one CDR3 protein sequence, shown with its most common DNA and genes. A total of around 300,000 distinct CDR3 sequences appear in this sample, roughly an eighth of them only once. In total, the top ten clones hold roughly 8.2% of the sample. The source material was blood. Receptors were obtained from a middle-aged woman with Graves' hyperthyroidism.

This chain links TRBV19 with TRBJ2-7; the D is unclear. CDR3 length: 13 residues. The V end lost 9 bases, the J end lost 2 bases, and 14 bases lay between the germline ends. The germline V gene has CDR1 LNHDA and CDR2 SQIVND (reference sequence). The CDR3 bases are TGTGCCAGCCTCTCGAGCGAGACCTACGAGCAGTACTTC. Translating gives CASLSSETYEQYF.

DNA for the CDR3: TGTGCCAGTAACCCTACAGGGGGGCATCAGCCCCAGCATTTT. This gives the protein CASNPTGGHQPQHF. This chain connects TRBV19 to TRBJ1-5, with TRBD1 matching over 8 bases. Germline V gene lookup returns CDR1 LNHDA and CDR2 SQIVND (reference sequence). V lost 7 bases, J lost 5 bases, and 7 bases stayed unmatched. The CDR3 length is 14 residues.

This clonotype was detected many times. This chain's CDR3 is CASSRDRGAYEQYF. The DNA for the CDR3 is TGTGCCAGCAGCCGGGACAGGGGGGCCTACGAGCAGTACTTC. This chain connects TRBV3-1 to TRBJ2-7; TRBD1 matches at 11 bases. Germline V gene lookup returns CDR1 LGHDT and CDR2 YNNKEL (reference sequence). V was pared by 4 bases and J by 2 bases, with 1 base of the junction left unmatched. The CDR3 contains 14 residues.

This clonotype was seen ten or more times. The V gene is TRBV12-3 or TRBV12-4, the J gene TRBJ2-7, with D tentatively TRBD2 (6 bases). Trimming took off 3 bases at V and 2 bases at J, with 8 bases between the two ends. CDR3 length: 13 amino acids. CDR3 protein: CASSLAGTYEQYF. Here the CDR3 DNA reads TGTGCCAGCAGTTTGGCGGGAACCTACGAGCAGTACTTC.

This clonotype was counted at least ten times. This rearrangement joins TRBV29-1 to TRBJ2-5, with TRBD1 as a possible D gene (6 bases). From germline, CDR1 is SQVTM and CDR2 ANQGSEA. The CDR3 is 12 amino acids. The V and J ends lost 7 bases and 0 bases respectively, with 9 bases between them. The CDR3 DNA reads TGCAGCGCCCGGGACAACCAAGAGACCCAGTACTTC. It yields the protein CSARDNQETQYF.

The V call is TRBV2, the J call TRBJ2-7, with TRBD2 identical over 8 bases. The CDR3 runs to 15 residues. Germline V gene sequence: CDR1 SNHLY, CDR2 FYNNEI. V lost 5 bases and J lost 0; bases outside the gene matches: 6. DNA of the CDR3: TGTGCCAGCAGTCGCACGGGGGGGGGCTCCTACGAGCAGTACTTC. Translation gives CASSRTGGGSYEQYF. The whole variable domain, filled in from reference TRBV2 and TRBJ2-7, reads EPEVTQTPSHQVTQMGQEVILRCVPISNHLYFYWYRQILGQKVEFLVSFYNNEISEKSEIFDDQFSVERPDGSNFTLKIRSTKLEDSAMYFCASSRTGGGSYEQYFGPGTRLTVT.

This clonotype was observed many times. The V and J genes are TRBV15 and TRBJ2-3; TRBD2 agrees at 13 bases. The germline V gene encodes CDR1 LNHNV and CDR2 YYDKDF (reference sequence). The CDR3 consists of 16 residues. V lost 3 bases, J lost 5 bases, and 5 bases stayed unmatched. This chain's CDR3 is CATSSGLAGEGDTQYF. The CDR3 bases are TGTGCCACCAGCAGCGGACTAGCGGGAGAGGGAGATACGCAGTATTTT.

The genes are TRBV7-9 and TRBJ1-3; the D gene is possibly TRBD1 (5 bases). The CDR3 consists of 16 residues. Germline lookup yields CDR1 SEHNR and CDR2 FQNEAQ (reference sequence). Trimming removed 6 bases at V and 0 bases at J, with 15 bases between. DNA of the CDR3: TGTGCCAGCAGACCTAACCGGGGCCTCTCTGGAAACACCATATATTTT. Its protein is CASRPNRGLSGNTIYF.

This clonotype was recorded many times. The chain joins TRBV6-1 to TRBJ1-2, with D perhaps TRBD1 (5 bases). This CDR3 contains 12 residues. V was cut by 6 bases and J by 4 bases, with 9 bases left in between. Germline lookup yields CDR1 MNHNS and CDR2 SASEGT. As DNA, the CDR3 is TGTGCCAGCAGAATGGGGGGCTATGGCTACACCTTC. Its protein is CASRMGGYGYTF.

This clonotype showed up many times. The rearrangement uses TRBV2 and TRBJ2-7; 9 bases agree with TRBD2. The CDR3 spans 13 residues. Germline CDR1 is SNHLY and CDR2 is FYNNEI. The junction had 8 bases not matched to a gene; V was cut back by 8 bases and J by 6 bases. CDR3 protein: CASGVAGVGEQYF. DNA of the CDR3: TGTGCCAGCGGGGTAGCGGGAGTCGGCGAGCAGTACTTC.

The chain employs TRBV3-1 and TRBJ1-6; D not resolved. Trimming stripped 4 bases from V and 7 bases from J, with 14 bases between. This CDR3 region has 15 residues. Germline lookup yields CDR1 LGHDT and CDR2 YNNKEL (reference sequence). The CDR3 DNA follows: TGTGCCAGCAGCCCCGGCGGGCGGTTCAATTCACCCCTCCACTTT. This translates into CASSPGGRFNSPLHF.

About this clonotype itself: A much larger clone lies one base from this, so it may be a read error. CDR3 protein: CASSRAPEIGQPQHF. As DNA, the CDR3 is TGTGCCAGCTCCCGGGCCCCCGAGATTGGTCAGCCCCAGCATTTT. The chain couples TRBV2 to TRBJ1-5, with D uncertain. The V end was cut by 8 bases, the J end by 6 bases, with 20 bases between. CDR3 size: 15 residues. Germline values: CDR1 SNHLY, CDR2 FYNNEI.

The chain recombines TRBV20-1 with TRBJ2-3, with a tentative D call TRBD2 (7 bases). Germline V lookup: CDR1 DFQATT, CDR2 SNEGSKA (reference sequence). The CDR3 totals 13 residues. V lost 8 bases and J lost 6, with 18 bases in between. This CDR3 reads CSPRGALPDTQYF. The CDR3 DNA is TGCAGTCCTCGGGGGGCCCTCCCGGATACGCAGTATTTT.

The rearrangement joins TRBV4-2 to TRBJ2-1; 9 bases are shared with TRBD2. The germline V gene encodes CDR1 LGHNA and CDR2 YNFKEQ. The CDR3 is 16 amino acids. V trimming: 0 bases; J trimming: 4 bases; junction bases outside the gene matches: 4. In DNA, the CDR3 is TGTGCCAGCAGCCAAGAAGGAACTAGCGGGTACAATGAGCAGTTCTTC. Protein: CASSQEGTSGYNEQFF.

This clonotype was seen at least ten times. The CDR3 is CASSVGAHANEKLFF. Here the CDR3 DNA reads TGTGCCAGCAGCGTCGGGGCCCACGCTAATGAAAAACTGTTTTTT. The J gene is TRBJ1-4, the V gene TRBV7-9; D is perhaps TRBD1 (5 bases). The CDR3 length is 15 residues. Per germline, CDR1 SEHNR and CDR2 FQNEAQ (reference sequence). Trimming shortened V by 5 bases and J by 3 bases, and 13 bases separated the two germline ends.

The table lists this clonotype with a few counts. V is TRBV15 and J is TRBJ2-2; perhaps TRBD2 as D (5 bases). V lost 0 bases, J lost 5 bases, and 16 bases lay in between. Per germline, CDR1 LNHNV and CDR2 YYDKDF (reference sequence). This CDR3 region has 17 residues. As DNA, the CDR3 is TGTGCCACCAGCAGAGATTTGCGAGGGAGAAGTACCGGGGAGCTGTTTTTT. It translates to CATSRDLRGRSTGELFF.

This clonotype was observed at least ten times. The chain joins TRBV7-6 to TRBJ1-6; the D is unclear. The CDR3 loop spans 13 amino acids. Germline V CDR1 and CDR2: SGHVS, FNYEAQ. V lost 5 bases to trimming and J lost 10 bases, with 12 bases between them. The CDR3 sequence is CASSRTQTSPLHF. The DNA of the CDR3 is TGTGCCAGCAGCCGGACCCAGACGTCACCCCTCCACTTT.

The chain recombines TRBV6-4 with TRBJ2-2; tentative D call: TRBD2 (5 bases). Germline V gene sequence: CDR1 MRHNA, CDR2 SNTAGT. The ends were cut back, 3 bases at V and 5 bases at J, with 10 bases in the middle. CDR3 length equals 14 residues. Here the CDR3 DNA reads TGTGCCAGCAGTGATGAGGGAGATACCGGGGAGCTGTTTTTT. Protein product: CASSDEGDTGELFF.

The DNA for the CDR3 is TGCAGTGCCCCACGACTAGCGGGTTACAATGAGCAGTTCTTC. This gives the protein CSAPRLAGYNEQFF. The chain is built from TRBV20-1 and TRBJ2-1; 10 bases match TRBD2. CDR1 and CDR2 (germline): DFQATT, SNEGSKA (reference sequence). Trimming at V came to 6 bases and at J to 4 bases, leaving 6 bases not matched to a gene. The CDR3 runs 14 residues.

This clonotype was observed at least ten times. The CDR3 region is CASSEVPGLHF. The DNA of the CDR3 is TGTGCCAGCAGTGAAGTCCCGGGCCTCCACTTT. The chain has TRBV6-1 and TRBJ1-6; D is undetermined. The length of the CDR3 is 11 residues. V dropped 1 base and J dropped 15 bases, with 7 bases sitting between them. CDR1 MNHNS and CDR2 SASEGT come from the germline V gene.

This clonotype was detected a few times. This chain connects TRBV14 to TRBJ2-3; maybe TRBD2 (6 bases). The V and J ends lost 2 bases and 10 bases respectively, with 16 bases between them. Germline V gene sequence: CDR1 SGHDN, CDR2 FVKESK. CDR3 size: 14 residues. In nucleotides, the CDR3 is TGTGCCAGCAGCCAATGGGAGTCCCGGAGGGCGCAGTATTTT. Protein product: CASSQWESRRAQYF.

This clonotype was seen many times. The chain is built from TRBV12-3 or TRBV12-4 and TRBJ2-5, with 11 bases aligning to TRBD1. CDR3 length: 14 amino acids. Germline trimming cut 2 bases from V and 7 bases from J; bases unmatched to any gene: 3. CDR3 sequence reads: CASSLSGQGVTQYF. DNA of the CDR3: TGTGCCAGCAGTTTATCGGGACAGGGGGTGACCCAGTACTTC.

This clonotype was counted only a few times. The rearrangement joins TRBV29-1 to TRBJ2-1; D remains unclear. This CDR3 comprises 10 residues. V lost 3 bases and J lost 7, with 4 bases in between. Germline-derived CDR1 and CDR2 are SQVTM and ANQGSEA. The CDR3 region has the DNA TGCAGCGTTGAGGTAAATGAGCAGTTCTTC. It encodes CSVEVNEQFF.